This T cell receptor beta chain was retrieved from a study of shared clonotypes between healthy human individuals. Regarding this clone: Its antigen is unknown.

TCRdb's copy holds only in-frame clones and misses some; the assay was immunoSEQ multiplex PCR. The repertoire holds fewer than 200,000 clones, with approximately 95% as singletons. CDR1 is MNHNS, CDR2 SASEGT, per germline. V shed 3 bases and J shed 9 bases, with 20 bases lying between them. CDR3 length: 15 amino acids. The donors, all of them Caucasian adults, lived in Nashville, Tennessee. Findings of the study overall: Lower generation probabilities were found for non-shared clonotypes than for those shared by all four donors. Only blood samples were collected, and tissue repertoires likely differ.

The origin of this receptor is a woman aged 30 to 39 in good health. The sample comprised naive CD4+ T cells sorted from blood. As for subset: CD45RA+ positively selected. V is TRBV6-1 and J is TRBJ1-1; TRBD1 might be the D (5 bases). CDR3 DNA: TGTGCCAGCAGTGAGGGATCGGGGGTCCGTATGAAAGCTTTCTTT. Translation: CASSEGSGVRMKAFF.